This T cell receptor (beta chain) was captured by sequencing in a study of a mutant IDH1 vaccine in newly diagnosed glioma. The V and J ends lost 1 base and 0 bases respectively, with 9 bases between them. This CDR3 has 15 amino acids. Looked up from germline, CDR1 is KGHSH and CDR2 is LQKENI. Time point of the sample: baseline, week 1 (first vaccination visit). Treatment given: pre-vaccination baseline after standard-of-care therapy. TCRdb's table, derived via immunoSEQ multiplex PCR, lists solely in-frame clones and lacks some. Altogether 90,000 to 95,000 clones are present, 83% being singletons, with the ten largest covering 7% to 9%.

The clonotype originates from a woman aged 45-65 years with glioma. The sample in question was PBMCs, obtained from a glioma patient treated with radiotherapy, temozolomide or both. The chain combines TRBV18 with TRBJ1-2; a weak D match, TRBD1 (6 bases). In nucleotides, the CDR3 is TGTGCCAGCTCACCACAACAGGGCGCTAACTATGGCTACACCTTC. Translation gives CASSPQQGANYGYTF.